A single T cell receptor (beta chain) is shown here with its context. This clonotype was seen repeatedly, ten times or more. The target of this receptor is not known. No base quality information exists; no much larger clone differs at one position. The data were taken from a study of T cells after yellow fever vaccination (dated by TCRdb to about 2019). Study-level background: Libraries from fractions with low cell numbers were prepared with the SMART-Seq v4 Ultra Low Input RNA kit. Bulk TCR alpha and beta repertoires were sequenced longitudinally to track T-cell clones before and after primary and booster YFV17D yellow fever vaccination. The cohort comprised two healthy male donors, one aged 18 to 30 and one aged 30 to 40 years. Blood samples were taken at several timepoints before and after primary and secondary immunization, and bulk PBMC replicates and cell subsets were isolated. On the study overall, not on this receptor specifically: Compared with the primary T-cell response, the secondary T-cell response was faster but weaker, reaching its peak on day 5 rather than on day 15. A small share of clonotypes occurred in both CD4 and CD8 compartments, likely arising from convergent recombination. Because the study included only a couple of donors, the extent to which the findings can be generalized is limited. Most clones expanded after primary vaccination were re-detected after the booster (about 95% of CD4 and around 86% of CD8), suggesting broad memory maintenance. Computational filtering was required because FACS-sorted repertoires could contain abundant contaminating clonotypes from the bulk population.

A distance of 13 bases separates the germline ends of V and J, which lose 7 bases and 3 bases respectively. Including the terminal cysteine and phenylalanine, the CDR3 comprises 13 residues. The DNA shown is the 39-base CDR3, in frame from base 1. The treatment or condition label on this specimen signifies: live attenuated yellow fever vaccine strain. PBMCs were isolated from peripheral blood using a standard Ficoll-Paque protocol. Dynabeads CD4 and CD8 positive selection kits were used to isolate the CD4 and CD8 T-cell fractions. TriZol was used to extract RNA from bulk PBMCs, from CD4 and CD8 fractions, and from dextramer-positive and dextramer-negative fractions. Sequencer: Illumina NovaSeq 6000. TCR cDNA was synthesized by 5'RACE template switching, which introduced a universal primer site and unique molecular identifiers. Priming for cDNA synthesis came from both the TCR alpha and TCR beta constant segments. Library amplification used two PCR steps, and the second PCR step added sample barcodes and sequencing adapters. Sequencing of libraries was done on Illumina HiSeq 2500 (2x100 bp) or NovaSeq (2x150 bp). The original pipeline was this. MIGEC was used to demultiplex reads and collapse the reads into UMI consensus sequences, and MiXCR was used for V(D)J alignment. Clonotypes responding to the vaccine were identified with edgeR on replicate PBMC samples, with the criteria of FDR below 0.01 and a log2 fold change above 5 up to day 15. CD4 or CD8 identity was assigned to each bulk clonotype according to whether the clonotype was present at higher abundance in the sequenced CD4 repertoire or the sequenced CD8 repertoire. Using fastp at Q25 and MiXCR, TCRdb reprocessed the public reads and kept productive beta chains. Every CDR3 protein is listed once, alongside the most common genes and DNA of its rows. The V and J calls and clone size are TCRdb's, not the authors'. For this sample the table gives some 300,000 distinct CDR3 sequences, of which approximately 10% were detected only once. About 3.5% of the sample comes from the top ten.

The clonotype originates from a man between 18 and 29 years old who received the YFV17D yellow fever vaccine. The sequence links TRBV12-3 or TRBV12-4 to TRBJ2-7, with the D segment identity uncertain. Sample: CD4+ T cells sorted from PBMCs, taken 5 days after the yellow fever booster vaccination. The sequenced DNA: TGTGCCAGCACCACGAGCCCCGGCTACGAGCAGTACTTC. It encodes CASTTSPGYEQYF.